Shown below are 27 T cell receptor beta chains from a single sample sequenced in a study of STAT5B mutations in CD4+ large granular lymphocyte leukemia. TCRdb's copy holds only in-frame clones and misses some; the assay was immunoSEQ multiplex PCR. The table includes approximately 35,000 clones, over 65% detected once. Sequenced sample: CD4+ T cells from blood buffy coats. Receptor source: a human donor in good health.

This rearrangement joins TRBV12-5 to TRBJ2-7, with D possibly matching TRBD2 (6 bases). V was trimmed by 1 base and J by 11 bases, leaving 12 bases between them. CDR1 LGHNT and CDR2 FRNRAP come from the germline V gene. The length of the CDR3 is 12 residues. CDR3 in DNA: TGTGCTAGTGGTTTGGCAACGGGGGTAGAGTACTTC. Amino acids: CASGLATGVEYF.

V and J are TRBV7-8 and TRBJ1-4; D is ambiguous. With 3 bases removed from V and 8 bases from J, the gap between germline ends came to 4 bases. Germline V gives CDR1 SGHVS, CDR2 FQNEAQ. The CDR3 totals 11 residues. In DNA form, the CDR3 reads TGTGCCAGCAGCTTCGCCGAAAAACTGTTTTTT. Translated, it gives CASSFAEKLFF.

Concerning this clone itself: The junction differs from germline at one of its ends, possibly a read error. The chain joins TRBV7-7 to TRBJ1-3; 8 bases line up with TRBD1. Germline CDR1 and CDR2: SSHAT and FNYEAQ (reference sequence). The CDR3 spans 15 residues. CDR3 sequence (DNA): TGTGCTAGCAGCTCCACGGACAGGGAAGGAAACACCATATATTTT. It yields the protein CASSSTDREGNTIYF.

The J gene is TRBJ2-7, the V gene TRBV7-8; D is perhaps TRBD2 (6 bases). The length of the CDR3 is 13 residues. The germline V and J ends were trimmed by 5 bases and 2 bases, with 10 bases remaining between them. CDR1 and CDR2 (germline): SGHVS, FQNEAQ. The CDR3 region is CASSPGGAYEQYF. CDR3 nucleotide sequence: TGTGCCAGCAGCCCAGGCGGGGCCTACGAGCAGTACTTC.

This clone was found once. This chain links TRBV7-9 with TRBJ2-7; 12 bases are shared with TRBD1. The CDR3 spans 15 residues. After removal of 0 bases from V and 6 bases from J, the junction contained 3 bases not matched to a gene. The germline V gene encodes CDR1 SEHNR and CDR2 FQNEAQ (reference sequence). The CDR3 reads CASSLAGQGAREQYF. DNA of the CDR3: TGTGCCAGCAGCTTAGCGGGACAGGGGGCACGCGAGCAGTACTTC.

This chain connects TRBV7-2 to TRBJ2-5; 10 positions agree with TRBD2. Germline CDR1 is SGHTA and CDR2 is FQGNSA. This CDR3 spans 15 amino acids. Trimming removed 2 bases from V and 3 bases from J; junction bases left unmatched: 3. CDR3 nucleotide sequence: TGTGCCAGCAGCTTACTAGCGGGAGAAGAAGAGACCCAGTACTTC. Translated: CASSLLAGEEETQYF.

There are a few counts of this clone. V is TRBV5-1 and J is TRBJ1-1; possible D gene TRBD1, 6 bases. Trimming took 5 bases from V and 0 from J, leaving 11 bases between them. Germline V gives CDR1 SGHRS, CDR2 YFSETQ. There are 14 residues in the CDR3. CDR3 DNA sequence: TGCGCCAGCAGACCCGACAGGATGAACACTGAAGCTTTCTTT. The encoded protein is CASRPDRMNTEAFF.

This clone showed up just a few times. CDR3 sequence: CASIGKNTEAFF. The CDR3, as DNA: TGTGCCAGCATTGGCAAGAACACTGAAGCTTTCTTT. V usage is TRBV25-1 and J usage is TRBJ1-1; D unclear. The germline V gene encodes CDR1 MGHDK and CDR2 SYGVNS. CDR3 length: 12 amino acids. Deletions cut 7 bases from V and 1 base from J, with 7 bases between.

The V gene is TRBV2, the J gene TRBJ1-2; D gene ambiguous. The length of the CDR3 is 12 residues. The germline V gene has CDR1 SNHLY and CDR2 FYNNEI. Trimming took 1 base from V and 7 from J, leaving 7 bases between them. The CDR3 DNA is TGTGCCAGCAGTGAAGGAGCTGGTGGCTACACCTTC. Translation: CASSEGAGGYTF.

The V gene is TRBV9, the J gene TRBJ1-1; no reliable D call. Germline values: CDR1 SGDLS, CDR2 YYNGEE. This CDR3 comprises 13 residues. V dropped 4 bases and J dropped 7 bases, with 14 bases sitting between them. CDR3 coding DNA: TGTGCCAGCAGCTTCCAGGCGGGTCTTGAAGCTTTCTTT. Translating gives CASSFQAGLEAFF.

The rearrangement links TRBV20-1 to TRBJ1-1; D call uncertain. Germline lookup yields CDR1 DFQATT and CDR2 SNEGSKA (reference sequence). The CDR3 sequence is 11 residues long. The germline V and J ends were trimmed by 4 bases and 6 bases, with 9 bases remaining between them. The CDR3 DNA is TGCAGTGCTATACGAGTGGCTGAAGCTTTCTTT. This encodes CSAIRVAEAFF.

This rearrangement joins TRBV11-2 to TRBJ1-1; D uncertain. The germline V and J ends were trimmed by 5 bases and 6 bases, with 16 bases remaining between them. Germline CDR1 and CDR2: SGHAT and FQNNGV. This CDR3 comprises 14 residues. In DNA, the CDR3 is TGTGCCAGCAGCCGGGCGGGCCCCCCTGCTGAAGCTTTCTTT. As protein: CASSRAGPPAEAFF.

J is TRBJ2-7 and V is TRBV20-1; 7 bases align to TRBD1. Trimming removed 7 bases from V and 6 bases from J; junction bases left unmatched: 6. CDR3 length equals 11 residues. Germline assignment: CDR1 DFQATT and CDR2 SNEGSKA (reference sequence). The CDR3 is CSVNRGTEQYF. CDR3 in DNA: TGCAGTGTTAACAGGGGCACCGAGCAGTACTTC.

This clone has only one observation. The rearrangement uses TRBV18 and TRBJ1-1; tentatively, D is TRBD1 (5 bases). Germline CDR1 is KGHSH and CDR2 is LQKENI. The length of the CDR3 is 16 residues. The V gene lost 2 bases and the J gene lost 3 bases, with 16 bases spanning the gap. In DNA form, the CDR3 reads TGTGCCAGCTCACCAAGGGGATCCCTGGTCGACACTGAAGCTTTCTTT. It specifies CASSPRGSLVDTEAFF.

The chain employs TRBV6-6 and TRBJ1-6; tentative D call: TRBD1 (6 bases). The CDR3 is made up of 13 amino acids. V was cut by 6 bases and J by 10 bases, with 13 bases left in between. The germline V gene has CDR1 MNHNY and CDR2 SVGAGI (reference sequence). This CDR3 reads CASRRGTTSPLHF. CDR3 coding DNA: TGTGCCAGCAGACGAGGGACAACCTCACCCCTCCACTTT.

This clone was seen once. The rearrangement uses TRBV5-4 and TRBJ2-7, with D perhaps TRBD2 (7 bases). Trimming left V 5 bases short and J 9 bases short, with 24 bases between. The germline gives CDR1 SGHNT, CDR2 YYREEE (reference sequence). The CDR3 totals 15 residues. The CDR3: CASSLRGAGALTQYF. CDR3 in DNA: TGTGCCAGCAGTCTCCGTGGGGCGGGGGCCCTCACGCAGTACTTC.

The CDR3 reads CASSLGTLGYTF. For the CDR3, the DNA is TGTGCCAGCAGCTTGGGAACACTCGGCTACACCTTC. The chain employs TRBV7-8 and TRBJ1-2, with D hard to call. The V end lost 3 bases, the J end lost 8 bases, and 10 bases lay between the germline ends. The CDR3 spans 12 residues. Germline V CDR1 and CDR2: SGHVS, FQNEAQ.

The V call is TRBV2, the J call TRBJ1-5, with D uncertain. CDR3 length: 12 amino acids. CDR1 is SNHLY, CDR2 FYNNEI, per germline. The ends were cut back, 7 bases at V and 4 bases at J, with 8 bases in the middle. DNA of the CDR3: TGTGCCAGCAATCTAATAAATCAGCCCCAGCATTTT. Encoded protein: CASNLINQPQHF.

This sequence joins TRBV7-2 and TRBJ2-1, with D unresolved. The CDR3 contains 14 residues. Per germline, CDR1 SGHTA and CDR2 FQGNSA. V lost 0 bases to trimming and J lost 4 bases, with 7 bases between them. The CDR3 region is CASSLAEEYNEQFF. CDR3 sequence (DNA): TGTGCCAGCAGCTTAGCAGAGGAGTACAATGAGCAGTTCTTC. The full variable domain, in which reference TRBV7-2 and TRBJ2-1 provide the parts outside the CDR3, is GAGVSQSPSNKVTEKGKDVELRCDPISGHTALYWYRQSLGQGLEFLIYFQGNSAPDKSGLPSDRFSAERTGGSVSTLTIQRTQQEDSAVYLCASSLAEEYNEQFFGPGTRLTVL.

J is TRBJ1-1 and V is TRBV19; D call uncertain. Per the germline V gene, CDR1 is LNHDA and CDR2 is SQIVND (reference sequence). CDR3 length: 13 residues. V lost 6 bases, J lost 4 bases, and 12 bases lay in between. CDR3 sequence reads: CASRVASLTEAFF. The CDR3 DNA follows: TGTGCCAGTAGAGTGGCATCGCTCACTGAAGCTTTCTTT.

The chain combines TRBV19 with TRBJ2-2, with TRBD2 as a possible D gene (5 bases). This CDR3 contains 15 residues. CDR1 is LNHDA and CDR2 is SQIVND in the germline V gene (reference sequence). V was pared by 0 bases and J by 4 bases, with 9 bases between. The CDR3, as DNA: TGTGCCAGTAGTATAGAGGTCCGGGGCACCGGGGAGCTGTTTTTT. The encoded protein is CASSIEVRGTGELFF.

The chain joins TRBV7-2 to TRBJ2-1; D is perhaps TRBD2 (6 bases). The germline V gene has CDR1 SGHTA and CDR2 FQGNSA. The V end was cut by 5 bases, the J end by 7 bases, with 21 bases between. This CDR3 region has 16 residues. This chain's CDR3 is CASSIGRGGLRNEQFF. DNA for the CDR3: TGTGCCAGCAGCATAGGACGAGGAGGGCTGAGGAATGAGCAGTTCTTC. The complete variable domain, with remaining parts taken from reference TRBV7-2 and TRBJ2-1, reads GAGVSQSPSNKVTEKGKDVELRCDPISGHTALYWYRQSLGQGLEFLIYFQGNSAPDKSGLPSDRFSAERTGGSVSTLTIQRTQQEDSAVYLCASSIGRGGLRNEQFFGPGTRLTVL.

The chain combines TRBV18 with TRBJ2-7, with 8 nucleotides matching TRBD1. This CDR3 comprises 14 residues. Germline V gene data show CDR1 as KGHSH and CDR2 as LQKENI. V shed 1 base and J 3 bases; nucleotides not matched to a gene: 2. Written as DNA, the CDR3 is TGTGCCAGCTCACCACGCGGACAGGGCTACGAGCAGTACTTC. Translating it yields CASSPRGQGYEQYF.

V gene TRBV10-1 combines with J gene TRBJ2-3; 9 bases agree with TRBD2. The CDR3 loop spans 14 amino acids. From germline, CDR1 is WNHNN and CDR2 SYGVQD (reference sequence). V was pared by 4 bases and J by 6 bases, with 5 bases of the junction left unmatched. The CDR3 here is CASSAGSGSDTQYF. In DNA form, the CDR3 reads TGCGCCAGCAGTGCAGGTAGCGGGAGTGATACGCAGTATTTT.

The chain combines TRBV2 with TRBJ2-1; D call uncertain. Trimming stripped 1 base from V and 0 bases from J, with 13 bases between. CDR1 is SNHLY, CDR2 FYNNEI, per germline. This CDR3 is 17 amino acids long. CDR3 sequence (DNA): TGTGCCAGCAGTGAAGGATTGACCCCCGCCTCCTACAATGAGCAGTTCTTC. Residues: CASSEGLTPASYNEQFF.

The J gene is TRBJ2-3, the V gene TRBV7-9, with D perhaps matching TRBD2 (5 bases). Germline V gives CDR1 SEHNR, CDR2 FQNEAQ (reference sequence). V shed 2 bases and J shed 0 bases, with 15 bases lying between them. This CDR3 is 17 amino acids long. The CDR3 spells CASSLSAVWTSTDTQYF. The CDR3 nucleotides read TGTGCCAGCAGCTTATCGGCAGTGTGGACTAGCACAGATACGCAGTATTTT.

The chain links TRBV29-1 to TRBJ2-7, with D unclear. Trimming took 4 bases from V and 7 from J, leaving 14 bases between them. There are 12 residues in the CDR3. Germline V gene data show CDR1 as SQVTM and CDR2 as ANQGSEA. Here the CDR3 DNA reads TGCAGCGTTGCGCGCGGAGATCGGGAGCAGTACTTC. As protein: CSVARGDREQYF.